The entry that follows covers one T cell receptor beta chain sequence. What it binds is unknown. Study-level findings and limits: Tumor memory CD4+ T cell TCR gene usage was found to cluster with blood and lymph node memory CD4+ cells and with lymph node naive CD4+ cells. Greatest tumor Treg TCR overlap was with tumor naive CD4+ cells.

This CDR3 is built from 17 residues. Germline loops: CDR1 SGDLS, CDR2 YYNGEE. Trimming removed 4 bases from V and 3 bases from J, with 22 bases in between. CD25-based Treg depletion was applied to purified naive CD4+ T cells. Semi-nested PCR with Nested Universal Primer A followed constant-region reverse priming of full-length variable regions. TCRdb re-derived calls from the 5' RACE reads in MiXCR, one entry per CDR3 protein. The sample records about 47,000 distinct CDR3 sequences, roughly 28% being singletons. The gene calls are TRBV9 and TRBJ1-1; the D is unclear. This TCR was sampled from a female donor with breast cancer. Sequenced input: naive CD4+ T cells sorted from blood. Subset specified: naive CD4+ T cells, CD4+CD45RA+CD25-. CDR3 DNA sequence: TGTGCCAGCAGCCGCCTCCTCGTTTTAGGGCCGGACACTGAAGCTTTCTTT. Translating gives CASSRLLVLGPDTEAFF.